This T cell receptor beta chain derives from a study of cytomegalovirus exposure and HLA in healthy donors. PCR employed 60 Vbeta and 13 Jbeta primers. Profiled with immunoSEQ multiplex PCR; TCRdb holds only in-frame clones, not every one. The listing records more than 130,000 clones. Per germline, CDR1 SGHRS and CDR2 YFSETQ. This CDR3 has 14 amino acids. With V trimmed by 4 bases and J by 1 base, 3 bases remained unmatched. This chain joins TRBV5-1 and TRBJ2-3, with 7 nucleotides matching TRBD1. Sequenced sample: PBMCs. The clonotype originates from a man aged 40-55 years in good health and CMV-seronegative. The CDR3 loop reads CASSIGQGTDTQYF. CDR3 nucleotides: TGCGCCAGCAGCATAGGACAGGGCACAGATACGCAGTATTTT.